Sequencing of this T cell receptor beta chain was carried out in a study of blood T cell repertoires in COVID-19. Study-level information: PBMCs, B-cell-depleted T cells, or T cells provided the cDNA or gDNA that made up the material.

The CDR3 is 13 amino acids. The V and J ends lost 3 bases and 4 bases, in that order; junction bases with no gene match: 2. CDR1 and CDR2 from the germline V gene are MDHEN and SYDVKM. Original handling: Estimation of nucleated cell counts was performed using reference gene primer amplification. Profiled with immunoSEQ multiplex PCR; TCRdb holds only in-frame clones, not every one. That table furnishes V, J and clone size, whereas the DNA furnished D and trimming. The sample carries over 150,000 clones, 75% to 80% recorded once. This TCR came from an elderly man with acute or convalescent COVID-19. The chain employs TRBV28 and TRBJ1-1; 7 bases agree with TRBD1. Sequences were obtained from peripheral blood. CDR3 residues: CASSFRQGTEAFF. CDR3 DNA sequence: TGTGCCAGCAGTTTCAGACAGGGCACTGAAGCTTTCTTT.